Listed below are T cell receptor beta chains from one sample, sequenced in a study of blood T cell repertoires in COVID-19. Produced via immunoSEQ multiplex PCR; TCRdb's table is partial and in-frame only. The sample includes about 140,000 clones, around 83% of them seen just once. Sequenced material: peripheral blood. The receptors stem from a human donor in a cohort sampled during active COVID-19. Both conserved end residues are part of each CDR3. Each record gives: J gene, D gene, clone size, V gene, CDR3 DNA, CDR3 protein. A D gene is named only where the DNA matches it firmly. Some rows have no size entry. The others give once, few or many, or a class for an expanded clone.

TRBJ2-3 | TRBD2 | once | TRBV7-6 | TGTGCCAGCAGCCGAATGGGGGGAGGGGAAAGCACAGATACGCAGTATTTT | CASSRMGGGESTDTQYF
TRBJ2-7 | NA | many | TRBV6-5 | TGTGCCAGCAAACAGACACTCCGCGGGTCCTACGAGCAGTACTTC | CASKQTLRGSYEQYF
TRBJ2-3 | TRBD2 | NA | TRBV11-2 | TGTGCCAGCAGCTTAGTCGGACTAGCGGGAGCGGTAGATACGCAGTATTTT | CASSLVGLAGAVDTQYF
TRBJ2-2 | TRBD2 | NA | TRBV5-1 | TGCGCCAGCAGCTTGAGCGGGAGAGGCACCGGGGAGCTGTTTTTT | CASSLSGRGTGELFF
TRBJ1-1 | NA | NA | TRBV30 | TGTGCCTGGAGTCCCTCCGGGACACACTGGAACACTGAAGCTTTCTTT | CAWSPSGTHWNTEAFF
TRBJ2-1 | TRBD2 | NA | TRBV19 | TGTGCCAGTAGTATTCGAGGGAGGGTCGGTGAGCAGTTCTTC | CASSIRGRVGEQFF
TRBJ1-1 | NA | few | TRBV15 | TGTGCCACACCAGCCCCCAGGGGTTACACTGAAGCTTTCTTT | CATPAPRGYTEAFF
TRBJ2-3 | NA | NA | TRBV9 | TGTGCCAGCAGCCCTCAACCTAGTTCCACGCAGTATTTT | CASSPQPSSTQYF
TRBJ2-2 | TRBD1 | NA | TRBV19 | TGTGCCAGTAGGACCGGGACAGCGAACACCGGGGAGCTGTTTTTT | CASRTGTANTGELFF
TRBJ2-5 | TRBD2 | NA | TRBV19 | TGTGCCAGTAGTATAGGAACTAGCGGGAAAGAGACCCAGTACTTC | CASSIGTSGKETQYF
TRBJ2-7 | TRBD1 | NA | TRBV6-5 | TGTGCCAGCAGTTACACACAGGGGAAATACTACGAGCAGTACTTC | CASSYTQGKYYEQYF
TRBJ2-7 | TRBD2 | NA | TRBV27 | TGTGCCAGCAGTTTCAGCGGGAGGTGGACTAAGACTTACGAGCAGTACTTC | CASSFSGRWTKTYEQYF
TRBJ1-1 | NA | few | TRBV5-1 | TGCGCCAGCAGCCCAAGCGGGTCGTCGCCCACTGAAGCTTTCTTT | CASSPSGSSPTEAFF
TRBJ1-5 | NA | few | TRBV30 | TGTGCCTGGAGTCACAGCTCCAATCAGCCCCAGCATTTT | CAWSHSSNQPQHF
TRBJ1-4 | NA | NA | TRBV6-5 | TGTGCCAGCAGTTGGGGAGGAGTTGCAACTAATGAAAAACTGTTTTTT | CASSWGGVATNEKLFF
TRBJ2-1 | NA | NA | TRBV19 | TGTGCCAGTAGTATCCGGGGGGCCATCCATGAGCAGTTCTTC | CASSIRGAIHEQFF
TRBJ1-2 | NA | NA | TRBV4-2 | TGTGCCAGCAGCCAAGCAGGGAACTATGGCTACACCTTC | CASSQAGNYGYTF
TRBJ1-1 | NA | few | TRBV4-2 | TGTGCCAGCAGCCAAGATCTACAGGGTTTGAGAGCTTTCTTT | CASSQDLQGLRAFF
TRBJ2-3 | TRBD2 | NA | TRBV19 | TGTGCCAGTAGTATATCCTCGGGGACTAGCGGGAGAAGAGATACGCAGTATTTT | CASSISSGTSGRRDTQYF
TRBJ1-1 | NA | NA | TRBV6-2/TRBV6-3 | TGTGCCAGCAGTCCGGGGTTTGAAGGGAACACTGAAGCTTTCTTT | CASSPGFEGNTEAFF
TRBJ2-7 | NA | NA | TRBV14 | TGTGCCAGCAGCCCTGGACCTGGGAGACCGCACTCCTACGAGCAGTACTTC | CASSPGPGRPHSYEQYF
TRBJ2-1 | TRBD2 | NA | TRBV5-4 | TGTGCCAGCAGCGGACCGGGACTAGCGGTTTACAATGAGCAGTTCTTC | CASSGPGLAVYNEQFF
TRBJ2-3 | NA | NA | TRBV5-4 | TGTGCCAGCACAAGCACAGATACGCAGTATTTT | CASTSTDTQYF
TRBJ2-5 | NA | NA | TRBV21-1 | TGTGCCAGCAGCAAAGGGAATAGCGGGAGGGCAGAGACCCAGTACTTC | CASSKGNSGRAETQYF
TRBJ1-5 | NA | NA | TRBV6-5 | TGTGCCAGCAGTACGACAGGCAACAATCAGCCCCAGCATTTT | CASSTTGNNQPQHF
TRBJ2-1 | TRBD2 | few | TRBV19 | TGTGCCAGTAGTATTTATCCTCCTAGCGGGAGGTTTGAGCAGTTCTTC | CASSIYPPSGRFEQFF
TRBJ2-1 | NA | NA | TRBV24-1 | TGTGCCACCAGTGATTTGGGAGGGGGCAGGAACAATGAGCAGTTCTTC | CATSDLGGGRNNEQFF
TRBJ1-5 | TRBD1 | NA | TRBV2 | TGTGCCAGCAGTCTGACAGGGGGCGGGAAGCCCCAGCATTTT | CASSLTGGGKPQHF
TRBJ2-2 | TRBD2 | NA | TRBV19 | TGTGCCAGTATTCCGGGAGGGATCACCGGGGAGCTGTTTTTT | CASIPGGITGELFF
TRBJ2-1 | TRBD2 | few | TRBV4-3 | TGCGCCAGCAGCAAAGGACTAGCGCTCTCCTACAATGAGCAGTTCTTC | CASSKGLALSYNEQFF
TRBJ2-1 | TRBD1 | NA | TRBV12-5 | TGCGCTAGTGGTTTGGGACAGGGCGTAATCCATGAGCAGTTCTTC | CASGLGQGVIHEQFF
TRBJ2-7 | TRBD2 | few | TRBV24-1 | TGTGCCACCAGTGACCTATTACCGGGAGGGAACCCCCACGAGCAGTACTTC | CATSDLLPGGNPHEQYF
TRBJ1-2 | NA | few | TRBV2 | TGTGCCAGCAGTGACCAGGGCTTGGTCTATGGCTACACCTTC | CASSDQGLVYGYTF
TRBJ1-2 | NA | once | TRBV3-1/TRBV3-2 | TGTGCCAGCAGCCAAGATCAATACAGAAACTATGGCTACACCTTC | CASSQDQYRNYGYTF
TRBJ1-1 | TRBD1 | NA | TRBV2 | TGTGCCAGCCGGGACAGGGGCCAACCTAACACTGAAGCTTTCTTT | CASRDRGQPNTEAFF
TRBJ2-5 | NA | NA | TRBV6-5 | TGTGCCAGCAGTTACTCGAACAGCCAAGAGACCCAGTACTTC | CASSYSNSQETQYF
TRBJ2-2 | NA | NA | TRBV14 | TGTGCCAGCAGCCAAGCCAGGCCCGGGGAGCTGTTTTTT | CASSQARPGELFF
TRBJ1-5 | NA | NA | TRBV3-1/TRBV3-2 | TGTGCCAGCAGCCAAGGGAGATATAGCAATCAGCCCCAGCATTTT | CASSQGRYSNQPQHF
TRBJ1-3 | TRBD1 | NA | TRBV24-1 | TGTGCCACCAGTGATTCCCTCGGTACAGGGGGCGCGGGCCTACTATATTTT | CATSDSLGTGGAGLLYF
TRBJ2-1 | NA | NA | TRBV5-4 | TGTGCCAGCAGCTTGGATGCCAGGGTGGACAATGAGCAGTTCTTC | CASSLDARVDNEQFF
TRBJ1-1 | TRBD1 | NA | TRBV2 | TGTGCCAGCAGTGAATGGGGACAGGGGGATGTGGTCACTGAAGCTTTCTTT | CASSEWGQGDVVTEAFF
TRBJ2-1 | NA | NA | TRBV6-6 | TGTGCCAGCAGTTACGTACTACCGAACAATGAGCAGTTCTTC | CASSYVLPNNEQFF
TRBJ2-5 | TRBD2 | NA | TRBV3-1/TRBV3-2 | TGTGCCAGCAGCCAAGGGTACGGGGGGGAGACCCAGTACTTC | CASSQGYGGETQYF
TRBJ1-2 | NA | once | TRBV5-4 | TGTGCCAGCAGCTTGGAAGCAGGGAACTATGGCTACACCTTC | CASSLEAGNYGYTF
TRBJ2-7 | NA | NA | TRBV27 | TGTGCCAGCAGTTTATCGTCCGGGGACACCGCCTACGAGCAGTACTTC | CASSLSSGDTAYEQYF
TRBJ1-5 | TRBD1 | NA | TRBV19 | TGTGCCAGTAGTATAGAGGGACAGGGGAATCAGCCCCAGCATTTT | CASSIEGQGNQPQHF
TRBJ1-5 | NA | few | TRBV12-3/TRBV12-4 | TGTGCCAGCAGTTTAAGGTCATTCGGGGCCCAGCATTTT | CASSLRSFGAQHF
TRBJ1-1 | NA | NA | TRBV27 | TGTGCCAGCAGTTACCGGGTCGGGACTGAAGCTTTCTTT | CASSYRVGTEAFF
TRBJ1-5 | NA | NA | TRBV9 | TGTGCCAGCAGCAGGGGGGGCCACAATCAGCCCCAGCATTTT | CASSRGGHNQPQHF
TRBJ1-2 | TRBD1 | NA | TRBV10-1 | TGCGCCAGCAGTGATGGAATAATGTCGGAGGGGGCGGATGGCTACACCTTC | CASSDGIMSEGADGYTF
TRBJ2-2 | NA | NA | TRBV7-3 | TGTGCCAGCAGCTCGACTAGGGTCGGGAACACCGGGGAGCTGTTTTTT | CASSSTRVGNTGELFF
TRBJ1-1 | TRBD1 | NA | TRBV28 | TGTGCCAGCAAGACGACAGGGCGCATGAACACTGAAGCTTTCTTT | CASKTTGRMNTEAFF
TRBJ2-2 | TRBD2 | NA | TRBV7-2 | TGTGCCAGCAGCCCTGGGACTAGGAACACCGGGGAGCTGTTTTTT | CASSPGTRNTGELFF
TRBJ1-6 | TRBD1 | NA | TRBV7-8 | TGTGCCAGCGACTATGGGCAGGGGGCCTATAATTCACCCCTCCACTTT | CASDYGQGAYNSPLHF
TRBJ1-2 | NA | NA | TRBV27 | TGTGCCAGCAGTTTATATGGCCTAACTGACACCCGTGGCTACACCTTC | CASSLYGLTDTRGYTF
TRBJ1-2 | TRBD1 | NA | TRBV5-1 | TGCGCCAGCAGCTTGTACGGAACCGGGACAGGGTTATATGGCTACACCTTC | CASSLYGTGTGLYGYTF
TRBJ2-5 | TRBD1 | NA | TRBV6-2/TRBV6-3 | TGTGCCAGCAGTCCCGGGACAGGGAACCAAGAGACCCAGTACTTC | CASSPGTGNQETQYF
TRBJ1-6 | NA | once | TRBV10-3 | TGTGCCATCAGTGATCAGGGCGCAAATTCACCCCTCCACTTT | CAISDQGANSPLHF
TRBJ2-7 | NA | NA | TRBV14 | TGTGCCAGCAGCCCCGCGGGGCGCTCCTACGAGCAGTACTTC | CASSPAGRSYEQYF
TRBJ2-7 | NA | many | TRBV10-1 | TGCGCCAACAAACCCCCTACCTCCGGACAGATAAAATACTACGAGCAGTACTTC | CANKPPTSGQIKYYEQYF